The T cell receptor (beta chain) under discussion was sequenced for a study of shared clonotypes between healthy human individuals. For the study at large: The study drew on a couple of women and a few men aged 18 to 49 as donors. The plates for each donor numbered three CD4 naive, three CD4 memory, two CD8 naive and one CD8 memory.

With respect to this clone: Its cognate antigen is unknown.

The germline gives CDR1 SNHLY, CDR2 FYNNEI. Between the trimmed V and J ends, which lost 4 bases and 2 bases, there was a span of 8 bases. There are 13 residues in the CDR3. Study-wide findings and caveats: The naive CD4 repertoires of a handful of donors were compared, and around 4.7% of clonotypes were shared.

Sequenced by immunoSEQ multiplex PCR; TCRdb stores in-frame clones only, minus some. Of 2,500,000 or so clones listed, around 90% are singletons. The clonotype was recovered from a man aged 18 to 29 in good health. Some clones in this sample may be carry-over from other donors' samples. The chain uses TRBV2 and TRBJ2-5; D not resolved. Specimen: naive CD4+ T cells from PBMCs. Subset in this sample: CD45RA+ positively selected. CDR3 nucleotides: TGTGCCAGCAGTGTATCTTATCAAGAGACCCAGTACTTC. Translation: CASSVSYQETQYF.